This TCR beta chain was recorded in a study of vaccination effects on CD4 cells after COVID-19. The V segment lost 6 bases and the J segment 4 bases; nucleotides outside the gene matches: 4. Germline-derived CDR1 and CDR2 are SEHNR and FQNEAQ (reference sequence). The CDR3 spans 15 residues. Peptide-pool stimulation followed by sequencing identified expanded antigen-specific CD4+ clonotypes in the ViraFEST assay. The culture ran for 10 days, and then CD4+ T cells were isolated. By PCR, the person was confirmed to have had SARS-CoV-2 infection between March and December 2020. Stimulation with an HIV-1 Nef peptide pool defined the negative control culture. As concerns this clone: Its matching antigen is unknown.

Produced via immunoSEQ multiplex PCR; TCRdb's table is partial and in-frame only. The sample lists 55,000 or so clones; 76% were seen once. The chain carries TRBV7-9 and TRBJ2-3, with TRBD2 matching over 13 bases. The sequence was collected from a human donor who had a prior SARS-CoV-2 infection. Sample: CD4+ T cells from PBMCs cultured with HIV peptides, taken before COVID-19 vaccination. Subset denoted: HIV-1 Nef peptide pool negative control/reference culture. DNA of the CDR3: TGTGCCAGCAGGCGGGGACTAGCGGGATCAGATACGCAGTATTTT. This gives the protein CASRRGLAGSDTQYF.